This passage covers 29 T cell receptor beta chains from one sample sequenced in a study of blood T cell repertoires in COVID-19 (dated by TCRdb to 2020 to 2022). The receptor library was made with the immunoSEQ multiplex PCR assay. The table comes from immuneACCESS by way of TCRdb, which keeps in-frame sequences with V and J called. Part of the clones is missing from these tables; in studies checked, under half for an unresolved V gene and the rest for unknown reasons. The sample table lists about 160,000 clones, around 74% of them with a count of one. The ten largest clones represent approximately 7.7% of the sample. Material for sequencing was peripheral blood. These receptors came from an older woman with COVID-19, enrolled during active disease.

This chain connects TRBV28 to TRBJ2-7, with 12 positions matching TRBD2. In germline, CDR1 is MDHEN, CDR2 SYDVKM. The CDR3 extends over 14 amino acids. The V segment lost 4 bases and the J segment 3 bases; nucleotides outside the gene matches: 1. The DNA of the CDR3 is TGTGCCAGCAGTTCTAGCGGGAGGGTCTACGAGCAGTACTTC. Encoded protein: CASSSSGRVYEQYF.

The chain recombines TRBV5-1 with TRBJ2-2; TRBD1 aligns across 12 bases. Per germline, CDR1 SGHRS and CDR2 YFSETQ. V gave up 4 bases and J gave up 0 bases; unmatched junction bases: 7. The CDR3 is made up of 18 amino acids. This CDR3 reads CASSPVGQGATNTGELFF. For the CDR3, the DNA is TGCGCCAGCAGCCCGGTGGGACAGGGGGCAACGAACACCGGGGAGCTGTTTTTT.

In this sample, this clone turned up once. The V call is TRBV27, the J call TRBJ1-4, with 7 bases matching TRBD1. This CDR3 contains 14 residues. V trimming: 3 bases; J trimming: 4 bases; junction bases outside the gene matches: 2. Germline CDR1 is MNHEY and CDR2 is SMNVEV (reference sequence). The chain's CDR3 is CASSFAGGNEKLFF. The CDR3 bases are TGTGCCAGCAGTTTTGCAGGGGGTAATGAAAAACTGTTTTTT.

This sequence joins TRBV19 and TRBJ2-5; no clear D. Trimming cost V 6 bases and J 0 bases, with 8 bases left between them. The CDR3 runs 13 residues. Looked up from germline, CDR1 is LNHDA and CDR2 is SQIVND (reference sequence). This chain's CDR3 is CASSSDYQETQYF. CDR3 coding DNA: TGTGCCAGTAGCTCCGACTACCAAGAGACCCAGTACTTC.

CDR3 protein: CASSPPSYNEQFF. CDR3 in DNA: TGTGCCAGCAGTCCCCCTTCTTACAATGAGCAGTTCTTC. V gene TRBV28 combines with J gene TRBJ2-1; D ambiguous. The V gene's germline CDR1 is MDHEN and CDR2 SYDVKM. CDR3 length equals 13 residues. V was cut by 5 bases and J by 4 bases, with 9 bases left in between.

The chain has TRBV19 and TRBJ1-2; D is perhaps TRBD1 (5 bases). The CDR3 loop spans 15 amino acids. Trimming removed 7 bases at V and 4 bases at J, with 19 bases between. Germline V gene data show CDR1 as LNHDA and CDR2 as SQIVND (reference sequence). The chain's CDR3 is CASNPRQLLGYGYTF. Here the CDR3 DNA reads TGTGCCAGTAACCCAAGACAGCTATTAGGCTATGGCTACACCTTC.

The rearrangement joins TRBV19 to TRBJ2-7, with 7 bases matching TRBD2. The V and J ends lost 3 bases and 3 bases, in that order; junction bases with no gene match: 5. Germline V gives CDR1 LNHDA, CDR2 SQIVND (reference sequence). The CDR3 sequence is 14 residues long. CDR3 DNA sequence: TGTGCCAGTAGTATCAGATCGGGAGGCTACGAGCAGTACTTC. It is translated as CASSIRSGGYEQYF.

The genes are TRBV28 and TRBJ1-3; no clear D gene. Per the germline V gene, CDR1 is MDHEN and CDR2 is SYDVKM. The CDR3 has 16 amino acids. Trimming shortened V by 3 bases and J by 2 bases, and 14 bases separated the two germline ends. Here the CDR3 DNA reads TGTGCCAGCAGTTTGCGACGGTCGAGGACTGGAAACACCATATATTTT. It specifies CASSLRRSRTGNTIYF.

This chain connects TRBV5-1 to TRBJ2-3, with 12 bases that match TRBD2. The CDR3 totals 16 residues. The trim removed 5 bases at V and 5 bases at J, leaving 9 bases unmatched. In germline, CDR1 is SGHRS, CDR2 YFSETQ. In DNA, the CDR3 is TGCGCCAGCAGTCCTACGACTAGCGGGGGCGGAGATACGCAGTATTTT. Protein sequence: CASSPTTSGGGDTQYF.

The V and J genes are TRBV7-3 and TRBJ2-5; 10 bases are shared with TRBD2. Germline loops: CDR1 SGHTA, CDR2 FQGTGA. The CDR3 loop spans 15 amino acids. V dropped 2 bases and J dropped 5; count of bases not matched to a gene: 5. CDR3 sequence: CASSLLAGGIETQYF. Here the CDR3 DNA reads TGTGCCAGCAGCTTATTAGCGGGGGGTATCGAGACCCAGTACTTC. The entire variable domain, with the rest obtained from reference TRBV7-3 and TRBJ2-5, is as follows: GAGVSQTPSNKVTEKGKYVELRCDPISGHTALYWYRQSLGQGPEFLIYFQGTGAADDSGLPNDRFFAVRPEGSVSTLKIQRTERGDSAVYLCASSLLAGGIETQYFGPGTRLLVL.

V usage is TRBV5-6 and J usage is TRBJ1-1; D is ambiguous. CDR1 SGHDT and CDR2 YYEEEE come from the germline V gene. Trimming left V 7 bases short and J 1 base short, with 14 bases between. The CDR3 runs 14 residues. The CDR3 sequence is CASDRGLGNTEAFF. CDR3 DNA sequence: TGTGCCAGCGACCGGGGATTAGGGAACACTGAAGCTTTCTTT. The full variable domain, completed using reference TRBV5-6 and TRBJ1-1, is DAGVTQSPTHLIKTRGQQVTLRCSPKSGHDTVSWYQQALGQGPQFIFQYYEEEERQRGNFPDRFSGHQFPNYSSELNVNALLLGDSALYLCASDRGLGNTEAFFGQGTRLTVV.

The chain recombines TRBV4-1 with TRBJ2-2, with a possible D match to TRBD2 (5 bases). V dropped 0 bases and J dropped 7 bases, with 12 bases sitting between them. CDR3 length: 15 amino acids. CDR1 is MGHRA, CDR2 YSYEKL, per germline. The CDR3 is CASSQDRSGNGELFF. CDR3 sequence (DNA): TGCGCCAGCAGCCAAGATCGATCGGGGAACGGGGAGCTGTTTTTT.

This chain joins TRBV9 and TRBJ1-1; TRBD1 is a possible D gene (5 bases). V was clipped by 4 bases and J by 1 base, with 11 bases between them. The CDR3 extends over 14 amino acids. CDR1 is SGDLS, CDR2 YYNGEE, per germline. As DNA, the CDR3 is TGTGCCAGCAGCCCATTGACAGCGAACACTGAAGCTTTCTTT. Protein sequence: CASSPLTANTEAFF. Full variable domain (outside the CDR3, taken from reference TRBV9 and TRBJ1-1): DSGVTQTPKHLITATGQRVTLRCSPRSGDLSVYWYQQSLDQGLQFLIQYYNGEERAKGNILERFSAQQFPDLHSELNLSSLELGDSALYFCASSPLTANTEAFFGQGTRLTVV.

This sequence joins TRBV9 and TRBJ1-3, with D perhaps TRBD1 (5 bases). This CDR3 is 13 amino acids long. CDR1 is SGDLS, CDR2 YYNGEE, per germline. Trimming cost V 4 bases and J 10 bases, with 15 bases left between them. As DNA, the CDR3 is TGTGCCAGCAGCCAGGGTCTTCCGGGTACCATATATTTT. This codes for CASSQGLPGTIYF.

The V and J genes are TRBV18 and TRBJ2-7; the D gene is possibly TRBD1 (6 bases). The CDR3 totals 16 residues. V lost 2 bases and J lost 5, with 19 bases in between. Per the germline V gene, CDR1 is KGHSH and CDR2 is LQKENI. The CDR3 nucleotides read TGTGCCAGCTCACCAGTAGGGGGTTCTACGTCCCACGAGCAGTACTTC. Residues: CASSPVGGSTSHEQYF. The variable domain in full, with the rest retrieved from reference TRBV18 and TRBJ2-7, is NAGVMQNPRHLVRRRGQEARLRCSPMKGHSHVYWYRQLPEEGLKFMVYLQKENIIDESGMPKERFSAEFPKEGPSILRIQQVVRGDSAAYFCASSPVGGSTSHEQYFGPGTRLTVT.

This CDR3 reads CASSLAGGLGNEQFF. The CDR3 bases are TGTGCCAGCAGTCTAGCGGGGGGTTTGGGGAATGAGCAGTTCTTC. The rearrangement joins TRBV6-2 or TRBV6-3 to TRBJ2-1, with 11 bases fitting TRBD2. V was pared by 5 bases and J by 7 bases, with 7 bases of the junction left unmatched. This CDR3 spans 15 amino acids. Germline V lookup: CDR1 MNHEY, CDR2 SVGEGT.

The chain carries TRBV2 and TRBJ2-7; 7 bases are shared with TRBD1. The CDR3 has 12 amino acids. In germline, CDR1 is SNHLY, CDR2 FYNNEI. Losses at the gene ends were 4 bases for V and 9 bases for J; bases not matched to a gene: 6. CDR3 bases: TGTGCCAGCAGTGTGTTACAGGGGTCGCAGTACTTC. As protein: CASSVLQGSQYF.

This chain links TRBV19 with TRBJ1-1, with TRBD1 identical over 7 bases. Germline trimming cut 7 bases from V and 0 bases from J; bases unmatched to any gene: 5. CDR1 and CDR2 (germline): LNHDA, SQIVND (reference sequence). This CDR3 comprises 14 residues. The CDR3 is CASTLTGMNTEAFF. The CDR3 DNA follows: TGTGCCAGTACCCTGACAGGGATGAACACTGAAGCTTTCTTT.

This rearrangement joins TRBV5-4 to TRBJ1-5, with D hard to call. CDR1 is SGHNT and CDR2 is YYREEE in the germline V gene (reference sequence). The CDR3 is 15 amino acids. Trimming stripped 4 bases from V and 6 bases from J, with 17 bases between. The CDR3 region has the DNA TGTGCCAGCAGCACGGGTGGCGGGTTTAGTCAGCCCCAGCATTTT. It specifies CASSTGGGFSQPQHF. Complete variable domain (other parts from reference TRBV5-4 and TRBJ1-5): ETGVTQSPTHLIKTRGQQVTLRCSSQSGHNTVSWYQQALGQGPQFIFQYYREEENGRGNFPPRFSGLQFPNYSSELNVNALELDDSALYLCASSTGGGFSQPQHFGDGTRLSIL.

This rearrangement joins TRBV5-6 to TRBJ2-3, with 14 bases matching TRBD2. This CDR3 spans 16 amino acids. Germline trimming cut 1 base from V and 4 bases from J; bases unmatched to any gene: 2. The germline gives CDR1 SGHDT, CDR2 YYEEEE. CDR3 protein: CASSLWTSGGPDTQYF. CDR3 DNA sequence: TGTGCCAGCAGCTTGTGGACTAGCGGGGGGCCAGATACGCAGTATTTT.

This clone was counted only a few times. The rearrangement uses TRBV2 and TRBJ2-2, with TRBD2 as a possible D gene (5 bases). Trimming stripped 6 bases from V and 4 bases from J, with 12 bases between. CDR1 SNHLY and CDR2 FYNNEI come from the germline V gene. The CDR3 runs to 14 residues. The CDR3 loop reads CASRLGLRTGELFF. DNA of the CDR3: TGTGCCAGCAGGCTAGGACTCCGCACCGGGGAGCTGTTTTTT.

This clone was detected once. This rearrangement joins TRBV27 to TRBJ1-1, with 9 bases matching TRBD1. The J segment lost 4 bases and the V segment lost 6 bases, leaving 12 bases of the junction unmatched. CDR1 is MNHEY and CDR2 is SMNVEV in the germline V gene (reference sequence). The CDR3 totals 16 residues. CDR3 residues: CASSSTGGALGTEAFF. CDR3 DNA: TGTGCCAGCAGCTCAACAGGGGGCGCATTAGGCACTGAAGCTTTCTTT.

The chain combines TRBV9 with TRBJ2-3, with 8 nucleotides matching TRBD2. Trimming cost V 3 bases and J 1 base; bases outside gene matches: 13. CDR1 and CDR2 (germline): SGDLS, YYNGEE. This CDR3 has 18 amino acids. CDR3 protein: CASSEAPFTGGGTDTQYF. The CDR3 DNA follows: TGTGCCAGCAGCGAAGCCCCCTTCACGGGAGGGGGCACAGATACGCAGTATTTT.

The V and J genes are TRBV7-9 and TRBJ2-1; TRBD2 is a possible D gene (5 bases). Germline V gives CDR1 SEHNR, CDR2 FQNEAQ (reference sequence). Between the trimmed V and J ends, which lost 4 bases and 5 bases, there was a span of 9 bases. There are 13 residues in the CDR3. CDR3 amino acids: CASSSRGHNEQFF. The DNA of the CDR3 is TGTGCCAGCAGCTCTCGGGGTCACAATGAGCAGTTCTTC. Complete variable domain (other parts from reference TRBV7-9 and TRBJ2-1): DTGVSQNPRHKITKRGQNVTFRCDPISEHNRLYWYRQTLGQGPEFLTYFQNEAQLEKSRLLSDRFSAERPKGSFSTLEIQRTEQGDSAMYLCASSSRGHNEQFFGPGTRLTVL.

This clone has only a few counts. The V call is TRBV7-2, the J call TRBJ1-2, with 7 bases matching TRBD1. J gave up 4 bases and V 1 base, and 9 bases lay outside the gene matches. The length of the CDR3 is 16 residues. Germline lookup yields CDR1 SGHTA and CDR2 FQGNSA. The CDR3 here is CASSLVQTGSTYGYTF. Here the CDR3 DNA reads TGTGCCAGCAGCTTAGTCCAGACAGGGTCCACCTATGGCTACACCTTC.

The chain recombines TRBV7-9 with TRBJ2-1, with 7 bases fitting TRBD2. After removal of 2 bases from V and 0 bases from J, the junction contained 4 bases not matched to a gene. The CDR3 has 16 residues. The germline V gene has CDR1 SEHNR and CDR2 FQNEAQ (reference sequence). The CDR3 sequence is CASSLKAGASYNEQFF. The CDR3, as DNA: TGTGCCAGCAGCTTAAAGGCGGGAGCCTCCTACAATGAGCAGTTCTTC. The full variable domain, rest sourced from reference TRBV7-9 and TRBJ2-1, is DTGVSQNPRHKITKRGQNVTFRCDPISEHNRLYWYRQTLGQGPEFLTYFQNEAQLEKSRLLSDRFSAERPKGSFSTLEIQRTEQGDSAMYLCASSLKAGASYNEQFFGPGTRLTVL.

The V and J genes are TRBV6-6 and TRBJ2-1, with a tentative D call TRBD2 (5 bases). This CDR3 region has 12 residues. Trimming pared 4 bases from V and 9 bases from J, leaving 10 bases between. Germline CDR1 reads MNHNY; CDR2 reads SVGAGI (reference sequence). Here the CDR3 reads CASSSSFGEQFF. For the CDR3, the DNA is TGTGCCAGCAGTTCTAGCTTTGGTGAGCAGTTCTTC.

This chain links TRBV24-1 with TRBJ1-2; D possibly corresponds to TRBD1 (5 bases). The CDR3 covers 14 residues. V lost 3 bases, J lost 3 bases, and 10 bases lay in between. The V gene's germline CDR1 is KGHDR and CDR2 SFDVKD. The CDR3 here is CATSDAGKDYGYTF. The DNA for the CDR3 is TGTGCCACCAGTGATGCAGGGAAAGACTATGGCTACACCTTC.

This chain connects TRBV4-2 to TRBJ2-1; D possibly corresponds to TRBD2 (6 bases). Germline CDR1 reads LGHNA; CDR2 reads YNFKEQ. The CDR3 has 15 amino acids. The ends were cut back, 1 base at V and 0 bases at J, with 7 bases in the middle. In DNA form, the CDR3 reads TGTGCCAGCAGCCAAGTCGGGAGCTCCTACAATGAGCAGTTCTTC. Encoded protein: CASSQVGSSYNEQFF.